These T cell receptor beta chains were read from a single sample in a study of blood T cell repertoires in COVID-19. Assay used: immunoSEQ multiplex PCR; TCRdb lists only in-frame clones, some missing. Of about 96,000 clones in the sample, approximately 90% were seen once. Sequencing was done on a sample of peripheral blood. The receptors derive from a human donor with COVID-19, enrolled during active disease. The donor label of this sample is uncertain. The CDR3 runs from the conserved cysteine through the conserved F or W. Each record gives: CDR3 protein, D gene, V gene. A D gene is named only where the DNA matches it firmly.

CDR3: CASSQDNSARNSNQPQHF
D: .
V: TRBV4-1

CDR3: CASSVAGGRDQPQHF
D: .
V: TRBV9

CDR3: CASQGAGTEAFF
D: .
V: TRBV7-3

CDR3: CSVDRGVYGYTF
D: .
V: TRBV29-1

CDR3: CASSLAGNSGNTIYF
D: .
V: TRBV5-4

CDR3: CASSLTSGESGELFF
D: TRBD2
V: TRBV6-2/TRBV6-3

CDR3: CASSLATGVRTF
D: .
V: TRBV12-3/TRBV12-4

CDR3: CASSPLTRKELKNIQYF
D: .
V: TRBV18

CDR3: CASRDRAKAGELFF
D: TRBD1
V: TRBV27

CDR3: CASSIKPYEQYF
D: .
V: TRBV21-1

CDR3: CASSLGLAGGTGELFF
D: TRBD2
V: TRBV11-2

CDR3: CAISDSRVGSPLHF
D: .
V: TRBV10-3